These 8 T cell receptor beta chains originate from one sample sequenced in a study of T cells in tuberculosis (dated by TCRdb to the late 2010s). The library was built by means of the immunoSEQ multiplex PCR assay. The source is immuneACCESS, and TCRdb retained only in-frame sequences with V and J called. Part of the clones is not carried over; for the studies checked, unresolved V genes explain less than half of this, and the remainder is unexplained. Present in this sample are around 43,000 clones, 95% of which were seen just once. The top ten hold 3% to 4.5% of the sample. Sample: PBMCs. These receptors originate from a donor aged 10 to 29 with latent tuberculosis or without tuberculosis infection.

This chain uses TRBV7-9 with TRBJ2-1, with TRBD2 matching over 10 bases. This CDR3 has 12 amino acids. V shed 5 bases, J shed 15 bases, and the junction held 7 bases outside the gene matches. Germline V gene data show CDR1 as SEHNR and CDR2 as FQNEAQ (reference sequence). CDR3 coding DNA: TGTGCCAGCAGCAACCTAGCGGGGGACGTGTTCTTC. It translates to CASSNLAGDVFF.

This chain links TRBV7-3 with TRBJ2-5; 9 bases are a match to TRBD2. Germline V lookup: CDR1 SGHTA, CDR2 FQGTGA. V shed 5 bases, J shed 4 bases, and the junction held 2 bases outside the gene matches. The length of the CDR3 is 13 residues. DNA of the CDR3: TGTGCCAGCAGCGTTAGCGGGGGAGAGACCCAGTACTTC. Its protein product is CASSVSGGETQYF.

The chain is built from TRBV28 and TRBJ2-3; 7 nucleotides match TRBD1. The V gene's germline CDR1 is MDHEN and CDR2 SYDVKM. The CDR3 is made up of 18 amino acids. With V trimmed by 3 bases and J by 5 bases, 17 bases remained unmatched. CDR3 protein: CASSFLSFGTALRDTQYF. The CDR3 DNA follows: TGTGCCAGCAGTTTTCTTTCTTTTGGGACAGCTCTTCGAGATACGCAGTATTTT.

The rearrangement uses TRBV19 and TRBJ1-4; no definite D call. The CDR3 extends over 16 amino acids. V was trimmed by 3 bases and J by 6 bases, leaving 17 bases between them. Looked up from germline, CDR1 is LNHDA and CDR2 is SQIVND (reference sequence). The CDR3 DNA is TGTGCCAGTAGTATGGGTTTGAAGAGGTGGGATGAAAAACTGTTTTTT. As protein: CASSMGLKRWDEKLFF.

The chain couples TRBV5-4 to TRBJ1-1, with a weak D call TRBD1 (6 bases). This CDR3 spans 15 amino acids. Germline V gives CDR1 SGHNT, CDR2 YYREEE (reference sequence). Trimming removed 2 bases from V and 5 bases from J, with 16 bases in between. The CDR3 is CASSFLGGAETEAFF. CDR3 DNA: TGTGCCAGCAGCTTCCTGGGGGGGGCAGAGACTGAAGCTTTCTTT.

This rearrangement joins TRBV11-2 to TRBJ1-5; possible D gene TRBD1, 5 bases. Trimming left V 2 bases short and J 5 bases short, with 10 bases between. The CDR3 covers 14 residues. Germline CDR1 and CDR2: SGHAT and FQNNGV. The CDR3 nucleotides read TGTGCCAGCAGCTTATTTCCAGGGTATCAGCCCCAGCATTTT. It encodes CASSLFPGYQPQHF.

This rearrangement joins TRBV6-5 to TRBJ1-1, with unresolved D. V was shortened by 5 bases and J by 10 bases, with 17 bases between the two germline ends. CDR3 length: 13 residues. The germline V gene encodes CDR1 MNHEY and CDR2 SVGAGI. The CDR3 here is CASSPSTAQVAFF. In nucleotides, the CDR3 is TGTGCCAGCAGTCCCTCAACGGCCCAGGTAGCTTTCTTT.

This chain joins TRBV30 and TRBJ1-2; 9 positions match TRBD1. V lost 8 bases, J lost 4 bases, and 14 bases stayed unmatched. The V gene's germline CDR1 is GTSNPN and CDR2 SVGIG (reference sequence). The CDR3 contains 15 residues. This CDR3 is CATPSGTGWTYGYTF. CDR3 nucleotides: TGTGCCACACCTTCCGGGACAGGGTGGACCTATGGCTACACCTTC. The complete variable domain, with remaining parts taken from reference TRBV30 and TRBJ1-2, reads SQTIHQWPATLVQPVGSPLSLECTVEGTSNPNLYWYRQAAGRGLQLLFYSVGIGQISSEVPQNLSASRPQDRQFILSSKKLLLSDSGFYLCATPSGTGWTYGYTFGSGTRLTVV.